These T cell receptor beta chains were read from a single sample in a study of cytomegalovirus exposure and HLA in healthy donors. Method: immunoSEQ multiplex PCR; TCRdb's copy keeps in-frame clones and lacks some. The table has about 130,000 clones, about 80% seen once. Sequenced input: PBMCs. The receptors here all came from a man aged 30-40 years in good health and CMV-seropositive. Each CDR3 is given with its conserved first and last residue. D genes are given only for firm matches. Clone size is given for some rows only: seen once, a few or many times, or a class if the clone is expanded.

CDR3nt,CDR3aa,j_gene,abundance,v_gene,d_gene
TGTGCCAGCAGCCCAGGGGGCGCGGTCTATGGCTACACCTTC,CASSPGGAVYGYTF,TRBJ1-2,NA,TRBV9,TRBD1
TGCGCCAGCAGCTCTGGACAGGGGGCCTACGAGCAGTACTTC,CASSSGQGAYEQYF,TRBJ2-7,NA,TRBV5-1,TRBD1
TGTGCCAGCAGGCAAGACAGGACGGAAGAGACCCAGTACTTC,CASRQDRTEETQYF,TRBJ2-5,NA,TRBV7-7,NA
TGTGCCAGCAGCGGGGGGACGATTAGCTCTGGAAACACCATATATTTT,CASSGGTISSGNTIYF,TRBJ1-3,NA,TRBV5-8,NA
TGTGCCAGCAGAGGCGGGATTGAAGCTTTCTTT,CASRGGIEAFF,TRBJ1-1,NA,TRBV7-9,NA
TGTGCCAGCACCCCGAGGCGGGGCAACAATGAGCAGTTCTTC,CASTPRRGNNEQFF,TRBJ2-1,NA,TRBV6-5,NA
TGTGCCAGCAGCTTATTTAGCGGGAAGAACACCGGGGAGCTGTTTTTT,CASSLFSGKNTGELFF,TRBJ2-2,NA,TRBV11-3,TRBD2
TGTGCCAGCAGCTTAGACAGGGGCGCCAAGGTAGCTTTCTTT,CASSLDRGAKVAFF,TRBJ1-1,few,TRBV7-2,TRBD1
TGTGCCAGCAGCGTCTCGACAGGAAGCTACGAGCAGTACTTC,CASSVSTGSYEQYF,TRBJ2-7,NA,TRBV9,NA
TGTGCCAGCAGTTACCGACAGGGAACCTATGGCTACACCTTC,CASSYRQGTYGYTF,TRBJ1-2,NA,TRBV6-5,TRBD1
TGTGCCAGCAGCGTAGCCCCCACTGACTCCTACGAGCAGTACTTC,CASSVAPTDSYEQYF,TRBJ2-7,NA,TRBV9,NA
TGTGCCAGCATCCCTCGAGGGACAGGGACCACCGGGGAGCTGTTTTTT,CASIPRGTGTTGELFF,TRBJ2-2,NA,TRBV13,TRBD1
TGTGCTAGTGGGCGAGACAGGGGTGCCGGGGAGCTGTTTTTT,CASGRDRGAGELFF,TRBJ2-2,NA,TRBV12-5,TRBD1
TGTGCCAGCAGCGCCCGGGACAGATTCACCGGGGAGCTGTTTTTT,CASSARDRFTGELFF,TRBJ2-2,NA,TRBV9,TRBD1
TGCGCCAGCAGCCAACGACTTTACACCGGGGAGCTGTTTTTT,CASSQRLYTGELFF,TRBJ2-2,NA,TRBV4-1,NA
TGTGCCAGCAGTCCCGACAACGAAGTCTCTGAAGCTTTCTTT,CASSPDNEVSEAFF,TRBJ1-1,NA,TRBV27,NA
TGCGCCAGCAGCTTGTATGGCGGGGGCGGAGAGACCCAGTACTTC,CASSLYGGGGETQYF,TRBJ2-5,NA,TRBV5-1,NA
TGTGCCAGCAGCTTAGGTCCGCGGGGAAGCTCCTACGAGCAGTACTTC,CASSLGPRGSSYEQYF,TRBJ2-7,NA,TRBV7-8,NA
TGTGCCAGCAGCCTGACGGGGGACACTGAAGCTTTCTTT,CASSLTGDTEAFF,TRBJ1-1,NA,TRBV7-3,NA
TGTGCCAGCAGCCCCCAGGGGGCCAAAAACATTCAGTACTTC,CASSPQGAKNIQYF,TRBJ2-4,NA,TRBV9,NA
TGTGCCAGCAGCTCCTACGGGACTAGCGGGAAAGAAGGGGAGCTGTTTTTT,CASSSYGTSGKEGELFF,TRBJ2-2,NA,TRBV7-3,TRBD2
TGTGCCAGCAGTGTACAACAGTCCCTGGGCCCTGGAAACACCATATATTTT,CASSVQQSLGPGNTIYF,TRBJ1-3,NA,TRBV6-1,NA
TGCAGCGTTGAAACGCGGTGGGGGGGAAATGAGCAGTTCTTC,CSVETRWGGNEQFF,TRBJ2-1,NA,TRBV29-1,TRBD2
TGTGCCAGCGAGGCGGGAACAGATACGCAGTATTTT,CASEAGTDTQYF,TRBJ2-3,NA,TRBV6-1,NA
TGTGCCAGCAGCTTCGGGAGGGAGGGGGTTTTTGGCTACGAGCAGTACTTC,CASSFGREGVFGYEQYF,TRBJ2-7,once,TRBV7-6,TRBD2
TGTGCCAGCAGTTACTCGAGTCAGGCCTACGAGCAGTACTTC,CASSYSSQAYEQYF,TRBJ2-7,NA,TRBV6-5,NA
TGTGCCAGCGCCTACTCCGGGACTACCTCCTACGAGCAGTACTTC,CASAYSGTTSYEQYF,TRBJ2-7,NA,TRBV6-5,TRBD2
TGCGCCAGCAGCTTGACCCCCTTAGGTCAGGGAAGTGGCGGGGAGCTGTTTTTT,CASSLTPLGQGSGGELFF,TRBJ2-2,NA,TRBV5-1,NA
TGTGCCAGCAGTCGACAGGGAGTGATGAACACTGAAGCTTTCTTT,CASSRQGVMNTEAFF,TRBJ1-1,NA,TRBV2,TRBD1
TGTGCCAGCAGTTTATTGGGACAGGGGGTAGGGACTCAGCCCCAGCATTTT,CASSLLGQGVGTQPQHF,TRBJ1-5,NA,TRBV27,TRBD1
TGTGCCAGCAGCTCAGGGCCACAAGAGACCCAGTACTTC,CASSSGPQETQYF,TRBJ2-5,NA,TRBV5-6,NA
TGTGCCAGTAGTACCCGGGAGCGTCGCGTGTTCTTC,CASSTRERRVFF,TRBJ2-1,NA,TRBV19,NA
TGCGCCAGCAGCTTGCAAGTCCAGGGAGGGTCCGAGCAGTACTTC,CASSLQVQGGSEQYF,TRBJ2-7,NA,TRBV5-1,TRBD2